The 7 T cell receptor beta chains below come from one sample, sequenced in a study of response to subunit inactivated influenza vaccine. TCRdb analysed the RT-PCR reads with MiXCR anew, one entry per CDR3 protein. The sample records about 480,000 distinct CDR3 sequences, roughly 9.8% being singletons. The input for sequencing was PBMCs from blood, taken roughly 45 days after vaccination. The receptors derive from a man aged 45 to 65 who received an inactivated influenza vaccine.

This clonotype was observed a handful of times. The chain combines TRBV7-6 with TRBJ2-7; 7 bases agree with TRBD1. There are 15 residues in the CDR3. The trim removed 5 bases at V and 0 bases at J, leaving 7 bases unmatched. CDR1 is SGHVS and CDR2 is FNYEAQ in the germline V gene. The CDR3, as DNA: TGTGCCAGCAGCAACGGAAGGGGGCCCTCCTACGAGCAGTACTTC. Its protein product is CASSNGRGPSYEQYF.

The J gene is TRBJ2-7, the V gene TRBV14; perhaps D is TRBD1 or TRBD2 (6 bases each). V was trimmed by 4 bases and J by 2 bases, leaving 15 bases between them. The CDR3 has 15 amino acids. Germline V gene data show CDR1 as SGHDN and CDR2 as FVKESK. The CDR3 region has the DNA TGTGCCAGCAGCCGCTTTGGAGGGGGGACCTACGAGCAGTACTTC. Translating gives CASSRFGGGTYEQYF.

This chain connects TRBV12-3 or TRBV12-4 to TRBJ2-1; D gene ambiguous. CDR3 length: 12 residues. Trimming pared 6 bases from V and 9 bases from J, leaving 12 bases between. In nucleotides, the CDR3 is TGTGCCAGCAGCCAACCCGCTACTGAGCAGTTCTTC. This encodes CASSQPATEQFF.

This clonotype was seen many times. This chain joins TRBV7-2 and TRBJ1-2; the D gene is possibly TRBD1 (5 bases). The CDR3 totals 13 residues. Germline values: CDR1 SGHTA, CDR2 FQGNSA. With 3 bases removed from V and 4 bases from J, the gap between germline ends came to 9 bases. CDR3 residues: CASSFGAGYGYTF. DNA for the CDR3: TGTGCCAGCAGCTTCGGGGCTGGCTATGGCTACACCTTC.

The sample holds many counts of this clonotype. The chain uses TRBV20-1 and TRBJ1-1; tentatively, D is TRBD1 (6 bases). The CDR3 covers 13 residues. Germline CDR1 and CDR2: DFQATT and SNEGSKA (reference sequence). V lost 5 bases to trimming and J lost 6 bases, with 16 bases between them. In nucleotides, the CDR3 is TGCAGTGCTTGGGTTTCAGGGGCGTCTGAAGCTTTCTTT. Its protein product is CSAWVSGASEAFF.

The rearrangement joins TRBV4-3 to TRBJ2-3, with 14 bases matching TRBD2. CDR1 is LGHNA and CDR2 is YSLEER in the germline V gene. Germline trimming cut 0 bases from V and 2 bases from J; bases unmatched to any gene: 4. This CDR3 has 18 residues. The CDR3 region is CASSQEGTSGGSTDTQYF. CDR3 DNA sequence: TGCGCCAGCAGCCAAGAAGGGACTAGCGGGGGATCCACAGATACGCAGTATTTT.

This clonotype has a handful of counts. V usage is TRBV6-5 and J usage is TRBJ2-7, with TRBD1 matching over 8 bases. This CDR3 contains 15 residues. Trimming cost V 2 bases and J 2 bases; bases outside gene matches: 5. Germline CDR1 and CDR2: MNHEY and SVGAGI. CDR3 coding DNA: TGTGCCAGCAGTTACGCCAGGGGGCCTACCTACGAGCAGTACTTC. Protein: CASSYARGPTYEQYF.